This TCR beta chain originates from a study of Ad26.COV2.S vaccination and SARS-CoV-2 variants. Study-level background: Recipients of Ad26.COV2.S got it intramuscularly, once or twice 56 days apart.

Treatment reported: some 20 received Ad26.COV2.S at low or high dose, single or two shots; several received placebo; per-sample allocation not given. Specimens were obtained on day 63 following the first vaccine or placebo injection. The table came from immunoSEQ multiplex PCR; TCRdb's copy has only in-frame clones and leaves some out. The sample has about 410,000 clones, about nine tenths seen once; the top ten hold more than 1.5%. Germline trimming cut 3 bases from V and 4 bases from J; bases unmatched to any gene: 6. Germline V gene lookup returns CDR1 LNHDA and CDR2 SQIVND (reference sequence). This CDR3 comprises 16 residues.

V is TRBV19 and J is TRBJ2-5; 12 bases are shared with TRBD2. The receptor was derived from a person aged 18-60 years who received the Ad26.COV2.S COVID-19 vaccine or a placebo. The sample was peripheral blood, taken in a trial of Ad26.COV2.S vaccine versus placebo. Here the CDR3 reads CASSIGLAGGPETQYF. CDR3 coding DNA: TGTGCCAGTAGTATCGGTCTAGCGGGGGGGCCAGAGACCCAGTACTTC.